This T cell receptor beta chain comes out of a study of blood T cell repertoires in COVID-19. Across the study: The study drew acute and convalescent COVID-19 samples from the United States, Italy and Spain.

Under the authors' procedure: How many nucleated cells were present was estimated from reference gene primer amplification. Measured with immunoSEQ multiplex PCR; TCRdb has only the in-frame clones, and not every one. The V and J calls and clone size were taken over from that table, and D and trimming were inferred from the DNA. The sample shows a few hundred thousand clones, approximately 83% of them seen only once. CDR1 is MNHEY, CDR2 SVGAGI, per germline. Trimming cost V 5 bases and J 5 bases; bases outside gene matches: 8. The CDR3 has 15 amino acids. Participants reported their clinical history, and cohort assignment relied on those reports. Recovery among Cohort 3 donors was established by two negative PCRs, clearance, or symptom resolution.

The chain uses TRBV6-5 and TRBJ2-1, with TRBD2 matching over 8 bases. This sequence was found in a woman in her twenties or thirties who had recovered from COVID-19. The sample was PBMCs or T cells enriched from blood (not recorded which). The CDR3 reads CASSLPGTSHNEQFF. The CDR3 DNA sequence: TGTGCCAGCAGTCTGCCCGGGACTAGTCACAATGAGCAGTTCTTC.